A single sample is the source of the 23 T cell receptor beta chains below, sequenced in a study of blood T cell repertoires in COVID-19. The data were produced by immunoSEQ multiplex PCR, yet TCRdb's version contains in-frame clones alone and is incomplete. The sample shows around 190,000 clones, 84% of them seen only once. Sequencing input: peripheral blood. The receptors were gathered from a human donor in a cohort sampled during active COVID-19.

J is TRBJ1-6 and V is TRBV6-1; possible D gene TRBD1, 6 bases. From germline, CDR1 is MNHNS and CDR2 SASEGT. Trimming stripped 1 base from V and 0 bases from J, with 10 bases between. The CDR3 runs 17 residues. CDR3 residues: CASSEGDKGSYNSPLHF. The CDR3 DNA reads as TGTGCCAGCAGTGAAGGGGACAAGGGCTCCTATAATTCACCCCTCCACTTT.

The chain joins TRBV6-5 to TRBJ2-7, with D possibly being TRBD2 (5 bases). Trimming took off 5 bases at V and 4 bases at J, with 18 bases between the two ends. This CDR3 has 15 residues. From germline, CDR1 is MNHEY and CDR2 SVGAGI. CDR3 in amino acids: CASSRSEGARYEQYF. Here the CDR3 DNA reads TGTGCCAGCAGTCGCTCTGAGGGAGCCAGGTACGAGCAGTACTTC.

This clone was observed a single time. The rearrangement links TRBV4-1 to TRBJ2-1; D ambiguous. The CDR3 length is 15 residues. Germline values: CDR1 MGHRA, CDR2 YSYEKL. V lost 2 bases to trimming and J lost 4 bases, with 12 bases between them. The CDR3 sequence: CASSQPRALYNEQFF. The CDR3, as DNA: TGCGCCAGCAGCCAACCAAGAGCGCTTTACAATGAGCAGTTCTTC.

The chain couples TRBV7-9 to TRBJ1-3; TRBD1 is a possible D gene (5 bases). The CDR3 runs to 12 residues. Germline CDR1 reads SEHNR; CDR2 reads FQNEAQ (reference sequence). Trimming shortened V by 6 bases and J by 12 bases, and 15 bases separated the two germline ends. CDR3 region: CASSQTEVDIYF. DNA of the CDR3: TGTGCCAGCAGTCAGACAGAGGTCGACATATATTTT.

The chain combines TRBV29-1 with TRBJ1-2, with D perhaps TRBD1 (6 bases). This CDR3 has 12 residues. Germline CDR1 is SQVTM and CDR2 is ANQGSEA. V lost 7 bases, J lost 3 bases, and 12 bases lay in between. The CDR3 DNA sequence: TGCAGCGCCCTCCCAGGGGACTATGGCTACACCTTC. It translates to CSALPGDYGYTF.

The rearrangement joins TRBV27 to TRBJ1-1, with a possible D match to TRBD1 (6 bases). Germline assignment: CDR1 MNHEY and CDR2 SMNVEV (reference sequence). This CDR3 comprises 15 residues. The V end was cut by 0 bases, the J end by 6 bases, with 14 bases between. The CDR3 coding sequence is TGTGCCAGCAGTTTATCGCCAGGGGCGATGGCTGAAGCTTTCTTT. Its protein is CASSLSPGAMAEAFF.

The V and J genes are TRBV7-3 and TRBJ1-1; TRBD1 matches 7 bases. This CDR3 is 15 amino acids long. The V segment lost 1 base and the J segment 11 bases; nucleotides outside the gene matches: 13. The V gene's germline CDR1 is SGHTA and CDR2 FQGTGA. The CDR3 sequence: CASSLKGGSSSEAFF. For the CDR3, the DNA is TGTGCCAGCAGCTTAAAAGGGGGCAGCTCCTCAGAGGCTTTCTTT.

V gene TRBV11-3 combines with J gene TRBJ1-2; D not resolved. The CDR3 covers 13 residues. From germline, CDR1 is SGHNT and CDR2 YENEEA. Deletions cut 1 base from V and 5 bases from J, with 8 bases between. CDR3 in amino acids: CASSLGLKYGYTF. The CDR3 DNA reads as TGTGCCAGCAGCTTAGGGCTCAAGTATGGCTACACCTTC.

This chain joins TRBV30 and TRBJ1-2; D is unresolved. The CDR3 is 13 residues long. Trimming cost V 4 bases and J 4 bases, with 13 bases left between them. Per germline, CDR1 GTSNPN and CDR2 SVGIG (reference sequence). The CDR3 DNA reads TGTGCCTGGACTGAGACTTCGGTCTATGGCTACACCTTC. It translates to CAWTETSVYGYTF.

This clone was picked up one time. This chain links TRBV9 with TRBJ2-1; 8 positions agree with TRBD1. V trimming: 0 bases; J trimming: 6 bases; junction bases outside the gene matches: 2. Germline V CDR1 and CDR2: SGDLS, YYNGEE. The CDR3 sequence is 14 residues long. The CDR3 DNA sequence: TGTGCCAGCAGCGTAGGGACAGGGTTCAATGAGCAGTTCTTC. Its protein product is CASSVGTGFNEQFF.

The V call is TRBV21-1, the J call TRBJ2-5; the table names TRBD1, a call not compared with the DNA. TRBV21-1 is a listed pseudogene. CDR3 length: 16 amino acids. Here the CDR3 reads CASSKWAPRAQETQYF. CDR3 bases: TGTGCCAGCAGCAAATGGGCCCCCAGGGCGCAAGAGACCCAGTACTTC.

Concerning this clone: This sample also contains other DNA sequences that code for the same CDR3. CDR3 coding DNA: TGTGCCTGGAGTGTACGTCGAGACGAGCAGTACTTC. Translating gives CAWSVRRDEQYF. J is TRBJ2-7 and V is TRBV30; no clear D gene. This CDR3 region has 12 residues. V was clipped by 0 bases and J by 5 bases, with 8 bases between them. Germline lookup yields CDR1 GTSNPN and CDR2 SVGIG (reference sequence).

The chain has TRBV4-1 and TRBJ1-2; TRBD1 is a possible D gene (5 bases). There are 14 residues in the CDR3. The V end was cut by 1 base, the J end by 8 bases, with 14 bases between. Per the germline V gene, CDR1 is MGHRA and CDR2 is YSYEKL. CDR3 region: CASSQGGAAGGYTF. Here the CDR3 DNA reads TGCGCCAGCAGCCAAGGGGGCGCGGCTGGGGGCTACACCTTC.

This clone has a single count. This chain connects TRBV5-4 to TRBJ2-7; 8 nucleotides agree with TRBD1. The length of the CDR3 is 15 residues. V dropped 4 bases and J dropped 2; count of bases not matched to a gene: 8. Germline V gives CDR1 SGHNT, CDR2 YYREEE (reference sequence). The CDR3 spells CASSLSGTGPYEQYF. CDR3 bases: TGTGCCAGCAGCCTCTCCGGGACAGGACCCTACGAGCAGTACTTC.

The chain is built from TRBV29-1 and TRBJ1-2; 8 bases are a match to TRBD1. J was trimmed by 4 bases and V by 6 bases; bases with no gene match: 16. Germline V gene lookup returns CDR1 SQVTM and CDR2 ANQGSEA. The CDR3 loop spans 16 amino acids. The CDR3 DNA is TGCAGCGTCGGGGGACCAGGGGGCGAGCCTTTCTATGGCTACACCTTC. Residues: CSVGGPGGEPFYGYTF.

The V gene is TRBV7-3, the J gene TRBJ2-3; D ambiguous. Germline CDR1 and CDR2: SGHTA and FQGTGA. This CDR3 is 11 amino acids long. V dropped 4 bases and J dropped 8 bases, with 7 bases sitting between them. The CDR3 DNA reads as TGTGCCAGCAGCTCCGGTTCTACGCAGTATTTT. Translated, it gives CASSSGSTQYF.

CDR3 DNA: TGCGCCAGCAGGATAGACAGGGGGCACGAGCAGTACTTC. Amino acids: CASRIDRGHEQYF. The V call is TRBV5-1, the J call TRBJ2-7; 10 positions agree with TRBD1. CDR3 size: 13 residues. After removal of 5 bases from V and 5 bases from J, the junction contained 4 bases not matched to a gene. Germline V gives CDR1 SGHRS, CDR2 YFSETQ.

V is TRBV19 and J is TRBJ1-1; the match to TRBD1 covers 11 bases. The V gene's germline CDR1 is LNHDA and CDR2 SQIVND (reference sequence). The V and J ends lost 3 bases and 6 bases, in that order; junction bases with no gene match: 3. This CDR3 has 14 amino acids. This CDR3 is CASSMGQGVSEAFF. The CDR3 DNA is TGTGCCAGTAGTATGGGACAGGGGGTTTCTGAAGCTTTCTTT.

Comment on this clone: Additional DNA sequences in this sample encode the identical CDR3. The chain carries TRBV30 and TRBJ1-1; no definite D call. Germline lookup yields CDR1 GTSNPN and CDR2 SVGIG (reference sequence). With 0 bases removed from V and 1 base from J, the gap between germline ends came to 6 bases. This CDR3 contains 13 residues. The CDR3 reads CAWSVLRNTEAFF. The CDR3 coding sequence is TGTGCCTGGAGTGTACTTAGGAACACTGAAGCTTTCTTT.

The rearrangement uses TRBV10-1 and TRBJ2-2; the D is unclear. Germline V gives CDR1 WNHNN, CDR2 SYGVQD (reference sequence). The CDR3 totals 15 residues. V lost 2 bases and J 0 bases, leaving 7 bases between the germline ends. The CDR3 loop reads CASSEDTANTGELFF. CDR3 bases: TGCGCCAGCAGTGAGGACACCGCGAACACCGGGGAGCTGTTTTTT.

The CDR3, as DNA: TGTGCCAGCAGTCCCGGACTGACGAACACCGGGGAGCTGTTTTTT. It encodes CASSPGLTNTGELFF. V gene TRBV27 combines with J gene TRBJ2-2; D perhaps matches TRBD2 (5 bases). The CDR3 runs 15 residues. The ends were cut back, 5 bases at V and 0 bases at J, with 10 bases in the middle. Germline CDR1 reads MNHEY; CDR2 reads SMNVEV (reference sequence).

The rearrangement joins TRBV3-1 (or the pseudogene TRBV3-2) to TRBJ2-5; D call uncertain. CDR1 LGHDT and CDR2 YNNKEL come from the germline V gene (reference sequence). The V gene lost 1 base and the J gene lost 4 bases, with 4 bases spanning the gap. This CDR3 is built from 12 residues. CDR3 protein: CASSQVIETQYF. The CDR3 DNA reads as TGTGCCAGCAGCCAAGTTATAGAGACCCAGTACTTC.

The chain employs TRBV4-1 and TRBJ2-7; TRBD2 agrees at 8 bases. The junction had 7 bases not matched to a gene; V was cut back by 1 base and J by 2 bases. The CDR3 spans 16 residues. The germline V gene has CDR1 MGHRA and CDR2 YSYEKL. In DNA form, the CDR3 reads TGCGCCAGCAGCCAAGGGCTTGCGCGGGGGGCCTACGAGCAGTACTTC. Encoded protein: CASSQGLARGAYEQYF.